This entry is about one T cell receptor beta chain. The authors' processing: Amplification with reference gene primers provided the estimates of nucleated cell counts. Profiled with immunoSEQ multiplex PCR; TCRdb holds only in-frame clones, not every one. Clonal size and the V and J genes are those of that table, whereas D and trimming came from the DNA. This table holds 250,000 to 350,000 clones, 90% found once. The germline CDR1 and CDR2 sequences are SEHNR and FQNEAQ (reference sequence). Trimming removed 1 base at V and 4 bases at J, with 7 bases between. This CDR3 region has 13 residues. Individuals drawn from approximately 26 US areas were roughly 18 to 95 years old. This specimen belongs to a study of blood T cell repertoires in COVID-19.

V usage is TRBV7-9 and J usage is TRBJ1-2; D not certain. This receptor was identified in a woman aged 18-35 years with acute COVID-19. Material: PBMCs or T cells enriched from blood (not recorded which). The CDR3 DNA reads TGTGCCAGCAGCTTAGGGCAAAGCTATGGCTACACCTTC. It is translated as CASSLGQSYGYTF.